Detailed here is one T cell receptor (beta chain). As yet, its antigen is unknown. This entry is derived from a study of human T cells and chemical hapten exposure. Whole-study results and caveats: Significantly more large CDR3 similarity clusters arose among expanded TCRs than among controls.

TCRdb fed the RACE reads into MiXCR, producing one record per CDR3 protein. The table has fewer than 100,000 distinct CDR3 sequences, around 10% seen once. The CDR3 contains 17 residues. Trimming stripped 0 bases from V and 0 bases from J, with 13 bases between. Regarding time point: patch test 2, 6 weeks after DPC sensitization. Treatment in this sample: therapeutic diphenylcyclopropenone sensitization with weekly scalp DPC. The material sequenced was whole blood, taken in connection with sensitization to the hapten diphenylcyclopropenone (DPC). This receptor was taken from a man aged 18 to 30 with alopecia areata. Some clones in this sample may be carry-over from other donors' samples. The chain recombines TRBV12-3 or TRBV12-4 with TRBJ2-3; D not resolved. CDR3 protein: CASSLALRTASTDTQYF. The CDR3 DNA reads as TGTGCCAGCAGTTTAGCGCTAAGGACGGCTAGCACAGATACGCAGTATTTT.